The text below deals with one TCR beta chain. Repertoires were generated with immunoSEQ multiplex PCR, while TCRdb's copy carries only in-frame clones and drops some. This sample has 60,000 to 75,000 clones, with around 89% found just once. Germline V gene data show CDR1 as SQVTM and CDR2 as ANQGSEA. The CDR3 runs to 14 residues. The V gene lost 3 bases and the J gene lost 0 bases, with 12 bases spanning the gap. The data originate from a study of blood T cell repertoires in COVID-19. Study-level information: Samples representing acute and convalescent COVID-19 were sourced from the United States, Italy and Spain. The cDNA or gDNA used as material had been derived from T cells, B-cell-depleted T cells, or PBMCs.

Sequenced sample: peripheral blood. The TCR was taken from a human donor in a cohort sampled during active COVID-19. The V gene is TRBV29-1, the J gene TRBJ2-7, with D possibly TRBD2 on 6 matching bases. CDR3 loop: CSVDLAGSSYEQYF. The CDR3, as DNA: TGCAGCGTTGATCTTGCGGGGTCCTCCTACGAGCAGTACTTC.